This is a list of T cell receptor beta chains from one sample in a study of T-cell reconstitution after alpha-beta-depleted transplantation in children. TCRdb reprocessed the PCR reads with MiXCR, giving one entry per CDR3 protein. Among around 92,000 distinct CDR3 sequences, 12% were seen once, and the ten largest hold approximately 13%. The sample here was PBMCs from the stem cell graft donor, taken from the stem cell graft. Receptors were obtained from a human donor who donated a stem cell graft to a child with inherited bone marrow failure. The conserved cysteine and the conserved F or W are not part of the CDR3 here. A D gene is named only where the DNA matches it firmly.

D gene: -
J gene: TRBJ1-2
V gene: TRBV20-1
CDR3 protein: SASKDLYGYT

D gene: TRBD2
J gene: TRBJ2-1
V gene: TRBV5-1
CDR3 protein: ASRRLAGAPPPYNEQF

D gene: -
J gene: TRBJ2-7
V gene: TRBV5-1
CDR3 protein: ASSHRGGLSYEQY

D gene: TRBD2
J gene: TRBJ2-7
V gene: TRBV4-2
CDR3 protein: ASSQEDDRSGSYEQY

D gene: -
J gene: TRBJ1-5
V gene: TRBV7-8
CDR3 protein: ASSHSRTIRTQPQH

D gene: -
J gene: TRBJ2-5
V gene: TRBV7-3
CDR3 protein: ASSPPLAPKTQY

D gene: TRBD1
J gene: TRBJ2-7
V gene: TRBV11-2
CDR3 protein: ASSQWGQLYEQY

D gene: TRBD1
J gene: TRBJ1-1
V gene: TRBV5-1
CDR3 protein: ASSATGRDTEAF

D gene: -
J gene: TRBJ1-3
V gene: TRBV3-1
CDR3 protein: ASSQDSTGNTIY

D gene: -
J gene: TRBJ1-5
V gene: TRBV6-6
CDR3 protein: ASSLPRDGNQPQH

D gene: -
J gene: TRBJ2-3
V gene: TRBV27
CDR3 protein: ASSPLGRGTDTQY

D gene: -
J gene: TRBJ2-1
V gene: TRBV27
CDR3 protein: ASSLGGQGYNEQF

D gene: -
J gene: TRBJ2-1
V gene: TRBV12-3/TRBV12-4
CDR3 protein: ASSGTPTYDEQF

D gene: -
J gene: TRBJ2-7
V gene: TRBV7-2
CDR3 protein: ASAARGFEQY

D gene: -
J gene: TRBJ2-7
V gene: TRBV3-1
CDR3 protein: ASSQSTSSGYEQY

D gene: TRBD2
J gene: TRBJ2-1
V gene: TRBV7-8
CDR3 protein: ASSLGTSGSYEQF

D gene: -
J gene: TRBJ2-7
V gene: TRBV5-1
CDR3 protein: ASSLVAASDEQY

D gene: TRBD1
J gene: TRBJ1-6
V gene: TRBV20-1
CDR3 protein: SAGLDGTGDSPLH

D gene: -
J gene: TRBJ1-1
V gene: TRBV20-1
CDR3 protein: SASPRLNTEAF

D gene: TRBD2
J gene: TRBJ2-2
V gene: TRBV11-2
CDR3 protein: ASSRLSGRNTGELF

D gene: -
J gene: TRBJ1-1
V gene: TRBV7-9
CDR3 protein: ASSLTENTEAF

D gene: -
J gene: TRBJ2-2
V gene: TRBV11-1
CDR3 protein: ASSLQGELF

D gene: -
J gene: TRBJ2-6
V gene: TRBV20-1
CDR3 protein: SARDIAGANVLT

D gene: -
J gene: TRBJ2-7
V gene: TRBV5-6
CDR3 protein: ASKLPDTERQY

D gene: TRBD2
J gene: TRBJ2-3
V gene: TRBV9
CDR3 protein: ASSVAASGSTTQY

D gene: -
J gene: TRBJ1-4
V gene: TRBV7-9
CDR3 protein: ASSSLDIVREKLF

D gene: TRBD2
J gene: TRBJ2-1
V gene: TRBV28
CDR3 protein: ASSPPGTSGDWEQF

D gene: TRBD1
J gene: TRBJ1-5
V gene: TRBV7-8
CDR3 protein: ASSFDRDRPQH

D gene: TRBD1
J gene: TRBJ2-7
V gene: TRBV4-2
CDR3 protein: ASSSGGGDRGVHEQY

D gene: -
J gene: TRBJ2-3
V gene: TRBV27
CDR3 protein: ASSRFFGNTDTQY

D gene: -
J gene: TRBJ2-7
V gene: TRBV5-2
CDR3 protein: AMGSGLLYEQY

D gene: -
J gene: TRBJ2-1
V gene: TRBV5-5
CDR3 protein: ASSVTWGARYYNEQF

D gene: -
J gene: TRBJ2-5
V gene: TRBV5-1
CDR3 protein: ASSFTAGRGGETQY

D gene: TRBD1
J gene: TRBJ2-1
V gene: TRBV20-1
CDR3 protein: SAREPSGGSLDEQF

D gene: TRBD1
J gene: TRBJ2-3
V gene: TRBV6-1
CDR3 protein: AIIRDRFTDTQY

D gene: TRBD1
J gene: TRBJ2-3
V gene: TRBV29-1
CDR3 protein: SVETPLGTGSSDTQY

D gene: -
J gene: TRBJ1-4
V gene: TRBV15
CDR3 protein: ATSRVHSFGEKLF

D gene: -
J gene: TRBJ2-4
V gene: TRBV20-1
CDR3 protein: CASVGQARSNIQY

D gene: -
J gene: TRBJ1-5
V gene: TRBV6-5
CDR3 protein: ARTANDQPQH

D gene: TRBD2
J gene: TRBJ2-3
V gene: TRBV4-2
CDR3 protein: ASDDRWGGTTDTQY

D gene: -
J gene: TRBJ2-4
V gene: TRBV19
CDR3 protein: ASSPSGGNIQY

D gene: TRBD2
J gene: TRBJ2-2
V gene: TRBV5-4
CDR3 protein: ASSLSGGSRELF

D gene: TRBD2
J gene: TRBJ2-1
V gene: TRBV28
CDR3 protein: ASSSPGLAGVWEQF

D gene: -
J gene: TRBJ1-1
V gene: TRBV20-1
CDR3 protein: SARGGGDEAF